The present T cell receptor (beta chain) was sequenced within a study of shared clonotypes between healthy human individuals. The germline V gene has CDR1 MDHEN and CDR2 SYDVKM. The CDR3 contains 16 residues. With 5 bases clipped from V and 3 bases from J, the junction kept 8 bases outside the gene matches. Naive CD8 cells, CD45RO-negative and positively selected for CCR7, excluded terminally differentiated effector memory CD45RA+ cells. Measured with immunoSEQ multiplex PCR; TCRdb has only the in-frame clones, and not every one. Of 600,000 or so clones in the sample, about 98% were seen once. The chain couples TRBV28 to TRBJ2-7; 12 bases are a match to TRBD2. The sequence was collected from a young man in good health. Sequenced material: naive CD8+ T cells sorted from blood. The CDR3 DNA is TGTGCCAGCAGTCCACTAACTAGCGGGAGGTACTACGAGCAGTACTTC. Protein sequence: CASSPLTSGRYYEQYF.